Included here is one T cell receptor (beta chain) sequence, with context. Its antigen is unknown. The data originate from a study of T cell responses to AZD1222 COVID-19 vaccine. The overall study: Whether given at about 4 or about 12 weeks, second doses were pooled. Study results and limitations: Females outnumbered males among donors, who were mostly white British; clonal diversity was possibly underestimated. Spike-specific TCR breadth and depth both grew after two AZD1222 doses. Nearly half of spike-specific TCRs reportedly target unmutated variant regions.

Germline CDR1 and CDR2: LNHDA and SQIVND (reference sequence). The CDR3 length is 14 residues. Trimming shortened V by 5 bases and J by 4 bases, and 12 bases separated the two germline ends. TCRdb's table, derived via immunoSEQ multiplex PCR, lists solely in-frame clones and lacks some. Among tens of thousands of clones listed, about 85% were seen once. The sample here was peripheral blood, taken on day 0 of AZD1222 vaccination. This clonotype was sampled from an adult in good health. J is TRBJ1-3 and V is TRBV19; D is uncertain. The CDR3 region is CASSPAARGNTIYF. The CDR3 DNA is TGTGCCAGTAGTCCGGCGGCGCGGGGAAACACCATATATTTT.